The clone carrying this T cell receptor beta chain was seen more than once but under ten times. Source study methods: Quantification of nucleated cells was approximated via reference gene primer amplification. Sequencing used immunoSEQ multiplex PCR; TCRdb keeps in-frame clones, though not all of them. V and J calls and clone size follow that table, whereas D and trimming were derived from the DNA. The sample consists of approximately 60,000 clones, about 78% of them appearing once. This record comes from a study of blood T cell repertoires in COVID-19. Study as a whole: Donors in the United States, Italy and Spain gave samples during acute or convalescent COVID-19. T cells, B-cell-depleted T cells, or PBMCs supplied cDNA or gDNA.

The junction had 7 bases not matched to a gene; V was cut back by 6 bases and J by 4 bases. Germline CDR1 and CDR2: MNHNY and SVGAGI (reference sequence). This CDR3 comprises 15 residues. The source material was peripheral blood. The receptor was derived from a woman of 80 years or more with acute or convalescent COVID-19. The rearrangement joins TRBV6-6 to TRBJ1-4, with 8 bases that match TRBD1. Here the CDR3 reads CASRPDRVNNEKLFF. The CDR3 DNA follows: TGTGCCAGCAGACCGGACAGGGTGAATAATGAAAAACTGTTTTTT.